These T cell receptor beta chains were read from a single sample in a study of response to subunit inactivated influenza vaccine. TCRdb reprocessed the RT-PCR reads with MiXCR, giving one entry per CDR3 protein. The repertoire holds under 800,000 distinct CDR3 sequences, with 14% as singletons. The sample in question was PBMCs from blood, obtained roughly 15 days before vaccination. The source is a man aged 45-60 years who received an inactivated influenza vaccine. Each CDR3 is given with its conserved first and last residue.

CDR3aa: CASSLRTPYYLWENIQYF
v_gene: TRBV5-4

CDR3aa: CASSYSLDREVNYEQYF
v_gene: TRBV6-2/TRBV6-3

CDR3aa: CASSYSPRQGRQYF
v_gene: TRBV6-2/TRBV6-3

CDR3aa: CASSLTGISTDTQYF
v_gene: TRBV5-6

CDR3aa: CASAGGLLNSYNEQFF
v_gene: TRBV7-9

CDR3aa: CSARDEDRFGYNEQFF
v_gene: TRBV20-1

CDR3aa: CASSKTGTRPHCEQYF
v_gene: TRBV10-1

CDR3aa: CAISESRRGRYEQYF
v_gene: TRBV10-3

CDR3aa: CSARGGVGNEQFF
v_gene: TRBV20-1

CDR3aa: CASSRAGRLDYGYTF
v_gene: TRBV13

CDR3aa: CASSLAVGRGRYNEQFF
v_gene: TRBV7-2

CDR3aa: CSARGGLAGGPVETQYF
v_gene: TRBV20-1

CDR3aa: CASSASYGYTF
v_gene: TRBV12-3/TRBV12-4

CDR3aa: CASTRETGASHEQFF
v_gene: TRBV28

CDR3aa: CACHSGGSGNSGANVLTF
v_gene: TRBV30

CDR3aa: CASSVPGGLETQYF
v_gene: TRBV25-1

CDR3aa: CASSLIDGKAEAFF
v_gene: TRBV28

CDR3aa: CASSSRGLASTSTDTQYF
v_gene: TRBV11-2

CDR3aa: CASSSARTGGNEKLFF
v_gene: TRBV7-8

CDR3aa: CATSDPGETQYF
v_gene: TRBV24-1

CDR3aa: CSVESLAGGPVVNEQFF
v_gene: TRBV29-1

CDR3aa: CASTRTRGNTIYF
v_gene: TRBV28

CDR3aa: CAISESWTSGQDEQFF
v_gene: TRBV10-3

CDR3aa: CASSYTGVSPLHF
v_gene: TRBV11-2

CDR3aa: CASSRHPSLETQYF
v_gene: TRBV12-3/TRBV12-4

CDR3aa: CASSLALGQGGTEAFF
v_gene: TRBV28

CDR3aa: CSASPWTGDNEKLFF
v_gene: TRBV20-1

CDR3aa: CASSLDTEVVFF
v_gene: TRBV11-2

CDR3aa: CSARDSRGNSPLHF
v_gene: TRBV20-1

CDR3aa: CASSRAGADAGNTIYF
v_gene: TRBV5-1

CDR3aa: CASSYPDKGTYEQYF
v_gene: TRBV28

CDR3aa: CASSQEVRNRRETQYF
v_gene: TRBV3-1

CDR3aa: CASRRLRDSDYEQYF
v_gene: TRBV28

CDR3aa: CATGQQAYNEQFF
v_gene: TRBV15

CDR3aa: CSAVGQGWTQYF
v_gene: TRBV20-1

CDR3aa: CASSLIPREGYTF
v_gene: TRBV12-3/TRBV12-4

CDR3aa: CASSLATQGRVPYEQYF
v_gene: TRBV5-1

CDR3aa: CATGTGGTYEQYF
v_gene: TRBV28

CDR3aa: CASSLIPWDRGTYEQYF
v_gene: TRBV12-3/TRBV12-4

CDR3aa: CASSLTVVQSNEKLFF
v_gene: TRBV18

CDR3aa: CASSQEDRIGNTIYF
v_gene: TRBV23-1

CDR3aa: CASSFYGTGGNNEQFF
v_gene: TRBV27

CDR3aa: CASSWDREETQYF
v_gene: TRBV7-2

CDR3aa: CAWYNGANVLTF
v_gene: TRBV30

CDR3aa: CASSAGTGGRSNQPQHF
v_gene: TRBV9

CDR3aa: CSARDNRLTGAKPQHF
v_gene: TRBV20-1

CDR3aa: CASSQDHGGGGEQYF
v_gene: TRBV3-1

CDR3aa: CASSFRRGEETQYF
v_gene: TRBV7-9

CDR3aa: CSASPLGSGGTEAFF
v_gene: TRBV20-1

CDR3aa: CASSQEKGAWDTEAFF
v_gene: TRBV14

CDR3aa: CAWSVVDTQYF
v_gene: TRBV30

CDR3aa: CASSLGAGETQYF
v_gene: TRBV5-1

CDR3aa: CASSQQVTSGVYTDTQYF
v_gene: TRBV3-1